Below, one TCR beta chain is given with its context. Its cognate antigen is unknown. This specimen belongs to a study of cytomegalovirus exposure and HLA in healthy donors. At the level of the study: According to later analysis, the same platform produced the roughly 120 validation and several hundred first-cohort repertoires. Broader study findings: The tendency of first-cohort TCR clusters to co-occur in the 120 or so validation repertoires emerged from a later analysis. Most TCRs appeared rarely, but some public TCRs recurred in many donors. A few chains linked to CMV were shown in vitro to be specific for CMV antigens.

The CDR3 has 14 amino acids. Germline values: CDR1 MNHEY, CDR2 SMNVEV (reference sequence). V lost 5 bases and J lost 4, with 14 bases in between. Produced via immunoSEQ multiplex PCR; TCRdb's table is partial and in-frame only. This sample has over 200,000 clones, with about 90% found just once. V is TRBV27 and J is TRBJ1-2; TRBD1 is a possible D gene (5 bases). This sequence originates from a woman aged 25 to 39 in good health and CMV-seronegative. Sequenced material: PBMCs. As DNA, the CDR3 is TGTGCCAGCAGTCATCAAGCAGGGACCTATGGCTACACCTTC. It is translated as CASSHQAGTYGYTF.